These 14 T cell receptor beta chains were sequenced from one sample in a study of blood T cell repertoires in COVID-19. Method: immunoSEQ multiplex PCR; TCRdb's copy keeps in-frame clones and lacks some. Of approximately 88,000 clones in the sample, around 90% were seen once. The sample taken for sequencing was peripheral blood. The receptor source for this set is a male donor with acute or convalescent COVID-19.

The rearrangement links TRBV7-2 to TRBJ2-5; 8 bases agree with TRBD2. The CDR3 runs 15 residues. CDR1 SGHTA and CDR2 FQGNSA come from the germline V gene. V shed 1 base, J shed 3 bases, and the junction held 4 bases outside the gene matches. The CDR3 bases are TGTGCCAGCAGCTTAGTTAGCGGGGTCGAAGAGACCCAGTACTTC. Translating it yields CASSLVSGVEETQYF. Together with reference TRBV7-2 and TRBJ2-5, the CDR3 gives the full variable domain: GAGVSQSPSNKVTEKGKDVELRCDPISGHTALYWYRQSLGQGLEFLIYFQGNSAPDKSGLPSDRFSAERTGGSVSTLTIQRTQQEDSAVYLCASSLVSGVEETQYFGPGTRLLVL.

The chain has TRBV2 and TRBJ2-3; TRBD2 agrees at 12 bases. CDR3 length: 18 residues. Germline V gene data show CDR1 as SNHLY and CDR2 as FYNNEI. V lost 3 bases and J lost 3; bases outside the gene matches: 10. CDR3 bases: TGTGCCAGCAGTGAGAGGGCTAGCGGGGGGGTCGGAACAGATACGCAGTATTTT. Protein: CASSERASGGVGTDTQYF. Combining the CDR3 with reference TRBV2 and TRBJ2-3 gives the whole variable domain EPEVTQTPSHQVTQMGQEVILRCVPISNHLYFYWYRQILGQKVEFLVSFYNNEISEKSEIFDDQFSVERPDGSNFTLKIRSTKLEDSAMYFCASSERASGGVGTDTQYFGPGTRLTVL.

This sequence joins TRBV2 and TRBJ2-1; 9 nucleotides line up with TRBD1. CDR3 size: 16 residues. Losses at the gene ends were 6 bases for V and 2 bases for J; bases not matched to a gene: 8. Looked up from germline, CDR1 is SNHLY and CDR2 is FYNNEI. CDR3 amino acids: CASSLQGALTYNEQFF. The CDR3 nucleotides read TGTGCCAGCAGCTTACAGGGGGCCCTCACCTACAATGAGCAGTTCTTC.

This rearrangement joins TRBV5-1 to TRBJ2-3, with TRBD2 identical over 13 bases. The junction had 9 bases not matched to a gene; V was cut back by 3 bases and J by 5 bases. Germline V lookup: CDR1 SGHRS, CDR2 YFSETQ. There are 17 residues in the CDR3. The DNA for the CDR3 is TGCGCCAGCAGCTCATCCACTAGCGGGGGGGCCGGAGATACGCAGTATTTT. This sequence encodes CASSSSTSGGAGDTQYF.

This chain uses TRBV10-3 with TRBJ2-1; D is unclear. The CDR3 has 15 amino acids. V was pared by 5 bases and J by 2 bases, with 13 bases between. Germline assignment: CDR1 ENHRY and CDR2 SYGVKD. CDR3 coding DNA: TGTGCCATCAGTACGGCCCTAGGCCCCTACAATGAGCAGTTCTTC. It codes for CAISTALGPYNEQFF.

The chain joins TRBV6-1 to TRBJ1-1; the D is unclear. The germline V gene has CDR1 MNHNS and CDR2 SASEGT. V was clipped by 0 bases and J by 8 bases, with 10 bases between them. The CDR3 is 13 residues long. The CDR3 reads CASSEARYGEAFF. For the CDR3, the DNA is TGTGCCAGCAGTGAAGCGAGGTATGGGGAAGCTTTCTTT.

This CDR3 reads CASSPTTGLGTEAFF. DNA for the CDR3: TGTGCCAGCTCACCAACTACAGGGTTAGGCACTGAAGCTTTCTTT. This chain connects TRBV18 to TRBJ1-1, with a weak D call TRBD1 (6 bases). CDR1 and CDR2 from the germline V gene are KGHSH and LQKENI. The CDR3 runs 15 residues. Trimming stripped 2 bases from V and 4 bases from J, with 14 bases between. The full variable domain, in which reference TRBV18 and TRBJ1-1 provide the parts outside the CDR3, is NAGVMQNPRHLVRRRGQEARLRCSPMKGHSHVYWYRQLPEEGLKFMVYLQKENIIDESGMPKERFSAEFPKEGPSILRIQQVVRGDSAAYFCASSPTTGLGTEAFFGQGTRLTVV.

This clone showed up just once. The chain has TRBV19 and TRBJ1-1; 9 positions match TRBD1. The V gene end was trimmed by 3 bases and the J gene end by 5 bases; junction bases not matched to a gene: 4. The CDR3 spans 14 residues. Germline V gene lookup returns CDR1 LNHDA and CDR2 SQIVND (reference sequence). CDR3 amino acids: CASSITGGRTEAFF. The CDR3 bases are TGTGCCAGTAGTATCACAGGGGGCAGGACTGAAGCTTTCTTT.

V and J are TRBV4-2 and TRBJ1-1; tentatively, D is TRBD1 (5 bases). Germline-derived CDR1 and CDR2 are LGHNA and YNFKEQ. CDR3 size: 14 residues. V shed 0 bases and J shed 1 base, with 6 bases lying between them. This chain's CDR3 is CASSQDGQNTEAFF. The CDR3 nucleotides are TGTGCCAGCAGCCAAGATGGACAGAACACTGAAGCTTTCTTT.

The chain joins TRBV7-8 to TRBJ1-5, with 9 bases fitting TRBD1. The CDR3 contains 14 residues. Losses at the gene ends were 5 bases for V and 9 bases for J; bases not matched to a gene: 8. Germline V gene lookup returns CDR1 SGHVS and CDR2 FQNEAQ. CDR3 sequence: CASSTTGGGGPQHF. CDR3 nucleotides: TGTGCCAGCAGCACAACAGGGGGCGGTGGGCCCCAGCATTTT. The complete variable domain, with remaining parts taken from reference TRBV7-8 and TRBJ1-5, reads GAGVSQSPRYKVAKRGQDVALRCDPISGHVSLFWYQQALGQGPEFLTYFQNEAQLDKSGLPSDRFFAERPEGSVSTLKIQRTQQEDSAVYLCASSTTGGGGPQHFGDGTRLSIL.

The V and J genes are TRBV7-9 and TRBJ1-1, with D hard to call. CDR1 SEHNR and CDR2 FQNEAQ come from the germline V gene (reference sequence). The CDR3 runs 12 residues. V dropped 2 bases and J dropped 6 bases, with 7 bases sitting between them. The CDR3 sequence is CASSLLRAEAFF. The CDR3, as DNA: TGTGCCAGCAGCTTATTGAGGGCTGAAGCTTTCTTT.

The V call is TRBV9, the J call TRBJ1-1; D remains ambiguous. Germline V gives CDR1 SGDLS, CDR2 YYNGEE. The CDR3 contains 14 residues. Trimming pared 0 bases from V and 0 bases from J, leaving 6 bases between. The CDR3, as DNA: TGTGCCAGCAGCGTAGGCGCTCTGAACACTGAAGCTTTCTTT. This codes for CASSVGALNTEAFF.

The chain joins TRBV27 to TRBJ2-5, with 11 nucleotides matching TRBD2. With 3 bases clipped from V and 4 bases from J, the junction kept 1 base outside the gene matches. CDR1 and CDR2 (germline): MNHEY, SMNVEV (reference sequence). The CDR3 runs to 14 residues. CDR3 DNA sequence: TGTGCCAGCAGTTTTCTAGCGGGGGGAGAGACCCAGTACTTC. It translates to CASSFLAGGETQYF.

The chain recombines TRBV5-8 with TRBJ2-5; D unresolved. V was trimmed by 3 bases and J by 1 base, leaving 10 bases between them. Germline V CDR1 and CDR2: SGHTS, YDEGEE. The CDR3 has 14 amino acids. For the CDR3, the DNA is TGTGCCAGCAGCTCCGAGGCCGCCCAAGAGACCCAGTACTTC. This codes for CASSSEAAQETQYF.